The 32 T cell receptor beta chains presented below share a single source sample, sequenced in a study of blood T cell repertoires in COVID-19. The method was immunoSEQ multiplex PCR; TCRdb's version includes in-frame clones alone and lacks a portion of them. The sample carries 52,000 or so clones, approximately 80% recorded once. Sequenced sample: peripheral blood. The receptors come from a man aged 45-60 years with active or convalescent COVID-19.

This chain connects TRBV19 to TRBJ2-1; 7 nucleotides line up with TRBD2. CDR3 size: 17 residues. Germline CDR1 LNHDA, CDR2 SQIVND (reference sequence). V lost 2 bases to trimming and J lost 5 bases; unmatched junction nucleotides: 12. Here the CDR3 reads CASSIREGLAVNNEQFF. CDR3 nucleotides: TGTGCCAGTAGTATAAGAGAGGGCCTAGCGGTAAACAATGAGCAGTTCTTC.

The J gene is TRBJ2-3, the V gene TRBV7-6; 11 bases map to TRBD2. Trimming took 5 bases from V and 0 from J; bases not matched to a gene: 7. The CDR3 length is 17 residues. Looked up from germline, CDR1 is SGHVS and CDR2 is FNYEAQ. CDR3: CASSKRGTSGSTDTQYF. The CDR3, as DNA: TGTGCCAGCAGCAAGCGGGGGACTAGCGGTAGCACAGATACGCAGTATTTT.

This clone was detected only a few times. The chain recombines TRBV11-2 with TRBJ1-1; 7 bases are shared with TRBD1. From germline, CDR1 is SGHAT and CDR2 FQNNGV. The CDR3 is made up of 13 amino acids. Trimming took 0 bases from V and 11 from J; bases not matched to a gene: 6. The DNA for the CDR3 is TGTGCCAGCAGCTTAGAGAGACAGGGTAAGGCTTTCTTT. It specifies CASSLERQGKAFF.

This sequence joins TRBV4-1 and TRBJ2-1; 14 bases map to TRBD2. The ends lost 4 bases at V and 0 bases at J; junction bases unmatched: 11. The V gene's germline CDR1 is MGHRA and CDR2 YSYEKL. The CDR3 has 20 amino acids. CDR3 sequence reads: CASSLLPGLAGVSSYNEQFF. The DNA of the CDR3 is TGCGCCAGCAGCCTCCTACCGGGACTAGCGGGGGTGAGCTCCTACAATGAGCAGTTCTTC.

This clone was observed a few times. The CDR3 coding sequence is TGCGCCAGCAGCCAAGAAGTAGGACAGGGAATATACGGCTACACCTTC. This gives the protein CASSQEVGQGIYGYTF. V gene TRBV4-1 combines with J gene TRBJ1-2; 8 bases line up with TRBD1. The ends lost 0 bases at V and 8 bases at J; junction bases unmatched: 11. CDR3 length: 16 residues. Germline loops: CDR1 MGHRA, CDR2 YSYEKL.

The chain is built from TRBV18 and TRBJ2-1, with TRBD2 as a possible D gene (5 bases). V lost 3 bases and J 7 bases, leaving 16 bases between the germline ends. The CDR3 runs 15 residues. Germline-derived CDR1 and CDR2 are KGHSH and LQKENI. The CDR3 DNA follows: TGTGCCAGCTCACCCTCACGGGAAACGGGTAATGAGCAGTTCTTC. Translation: CASSPSRETGNEQFF.

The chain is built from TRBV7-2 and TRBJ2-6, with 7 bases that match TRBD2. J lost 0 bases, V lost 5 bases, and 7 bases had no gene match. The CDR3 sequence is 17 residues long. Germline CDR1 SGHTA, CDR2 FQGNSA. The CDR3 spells CASSRAGGSSGANVLTF. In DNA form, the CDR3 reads TGTGCCAGCAGCCGGGCTGGCGGGAGCTCTGGGGCCAACGTCCTGACTTTC.

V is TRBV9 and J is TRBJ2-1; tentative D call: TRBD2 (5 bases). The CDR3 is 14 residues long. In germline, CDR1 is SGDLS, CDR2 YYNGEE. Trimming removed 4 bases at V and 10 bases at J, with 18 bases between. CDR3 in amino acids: CASSSSPEGWEQFF. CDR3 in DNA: TGTGCCAGCAGCTCCTCCCCTGAGGGCTGGGAGCAGTTCTTC.

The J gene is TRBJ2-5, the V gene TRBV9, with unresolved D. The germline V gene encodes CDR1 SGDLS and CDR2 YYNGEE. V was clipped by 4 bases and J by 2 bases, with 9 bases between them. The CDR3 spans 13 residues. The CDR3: CASSPLLQETQYF. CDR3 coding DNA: TGTGCCAGCAGCCCGTTACTACAAGAGACCCAGTACTTC.

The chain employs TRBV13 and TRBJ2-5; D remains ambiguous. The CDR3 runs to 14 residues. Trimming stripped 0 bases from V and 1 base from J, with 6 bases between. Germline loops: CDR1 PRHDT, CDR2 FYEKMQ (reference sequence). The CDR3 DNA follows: TGTGCCAGCAGCTTAGGCCTAACCCAAGAGACCCAGTACTTC. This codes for CASSLGLTQETQYF. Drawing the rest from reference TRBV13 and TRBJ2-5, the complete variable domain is AAGVIQSPRHLIKEKRETATLKCYPIPRHDTVYWYQQGPGQDPQFLISFYEKMQSDKGSIPDRFSAQQFSDYHSELNMSSLELGDSALYFCASSLGLTQETQYFGPGTRLLVL.

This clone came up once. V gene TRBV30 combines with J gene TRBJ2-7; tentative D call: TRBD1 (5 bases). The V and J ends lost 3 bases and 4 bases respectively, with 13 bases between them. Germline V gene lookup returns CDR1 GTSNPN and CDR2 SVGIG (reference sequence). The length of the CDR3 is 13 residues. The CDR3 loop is CAWRDPGNYEQYF. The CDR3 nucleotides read TGTGCCTGGAGGGACCCAGGGAATTACGAGCAGTACTTC.

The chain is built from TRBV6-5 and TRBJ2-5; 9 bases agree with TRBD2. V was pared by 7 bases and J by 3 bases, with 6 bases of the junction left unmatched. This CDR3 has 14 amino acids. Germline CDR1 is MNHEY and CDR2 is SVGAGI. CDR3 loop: CASTPSGVKETQYF. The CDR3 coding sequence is TGTGCCAGCACCCCTAGCGGGGTAAAAGAGACCCAGTACTTC.

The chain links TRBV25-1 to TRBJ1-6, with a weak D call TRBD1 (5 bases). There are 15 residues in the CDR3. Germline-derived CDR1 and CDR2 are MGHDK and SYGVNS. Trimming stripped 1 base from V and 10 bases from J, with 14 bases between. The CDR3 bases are TGTGCCAGCAGTGAATTAGTTCAGGGAAACTCACCCCTCCACTTT. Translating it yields CASSELVQGNSPLHF.

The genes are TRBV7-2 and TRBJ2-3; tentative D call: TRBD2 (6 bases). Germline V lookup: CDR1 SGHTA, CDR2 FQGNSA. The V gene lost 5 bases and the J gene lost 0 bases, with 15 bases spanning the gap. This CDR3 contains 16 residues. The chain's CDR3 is CASSRRERGSTDTQYF. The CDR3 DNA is TGTGCCAGCAGCCGGCGGGAACGGGGGAGCACAGATACGCAGTATTTT.

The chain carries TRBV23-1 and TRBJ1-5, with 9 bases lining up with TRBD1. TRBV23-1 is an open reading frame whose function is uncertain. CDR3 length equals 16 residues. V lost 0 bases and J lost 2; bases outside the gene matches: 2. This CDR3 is CASSQSRDRGNQPQHF. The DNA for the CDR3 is TGCGCCAGCAGTCAATCCCGGGACAGGGGCAATCAGCCCCAGCATTTT.

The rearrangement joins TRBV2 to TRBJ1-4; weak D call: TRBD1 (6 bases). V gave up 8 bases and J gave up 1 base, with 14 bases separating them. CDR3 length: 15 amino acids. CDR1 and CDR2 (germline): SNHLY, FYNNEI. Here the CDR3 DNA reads TGTGCCAGCCGTACCAGAGGGGGAACTAATGAAAAACTGTTTTTT. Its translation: CASRTRGGTNEKLFF. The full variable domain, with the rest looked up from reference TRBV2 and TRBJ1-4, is EPEVTQTPSHQVTQMGQEVILRCVPISNHLYFYWYRQILGQKVEFLVSFYNNEISEKSEIFDDQFSVERPDGSNFTLKIRSTKLEDSAMYFCASRTRGGTNEKLFFGSGTQLSVL.

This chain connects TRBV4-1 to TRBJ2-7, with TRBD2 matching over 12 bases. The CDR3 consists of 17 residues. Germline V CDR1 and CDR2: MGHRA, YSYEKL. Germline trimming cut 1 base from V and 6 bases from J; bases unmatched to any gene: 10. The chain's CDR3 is CASSQVTLAGGPGEQYF. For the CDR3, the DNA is TGCGCCAGCAGCCAAGTCACTCTAGCGGGAGGGCCCGGCGAGCAGTACTTC.

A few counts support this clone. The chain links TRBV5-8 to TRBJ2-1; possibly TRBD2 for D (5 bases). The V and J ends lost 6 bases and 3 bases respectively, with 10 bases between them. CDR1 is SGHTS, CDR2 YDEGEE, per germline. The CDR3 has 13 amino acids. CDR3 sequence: CASTPGIYNEQFF. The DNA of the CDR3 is TGTGCCAGCACCCCGGGGATCTACAATGAGCAGTTCTTC.

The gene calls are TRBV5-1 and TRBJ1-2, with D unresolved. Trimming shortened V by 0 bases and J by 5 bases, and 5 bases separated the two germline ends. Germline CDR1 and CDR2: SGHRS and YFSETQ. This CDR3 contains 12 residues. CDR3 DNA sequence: TGCGCCAGCAGCTTGGACAGATATGGCTACACCTTC. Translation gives CASSLDRYGYTF.

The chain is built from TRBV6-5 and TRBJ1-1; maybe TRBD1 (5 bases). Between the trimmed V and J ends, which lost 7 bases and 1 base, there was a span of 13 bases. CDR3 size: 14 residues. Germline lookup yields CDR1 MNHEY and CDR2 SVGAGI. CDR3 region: CASTSPQGNTEAFF. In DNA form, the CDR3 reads TGTGCCAGCACCTCCCCCCAGGGGAACACTGAAGCTTTCTTT.

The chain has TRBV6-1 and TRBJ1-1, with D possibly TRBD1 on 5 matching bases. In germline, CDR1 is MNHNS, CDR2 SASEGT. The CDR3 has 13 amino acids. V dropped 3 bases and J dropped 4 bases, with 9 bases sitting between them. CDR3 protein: CASSEGLITEAFF. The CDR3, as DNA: TGTGCCAGCAGTGAGGGACTCATCACTGAAGCTTTCTTT.

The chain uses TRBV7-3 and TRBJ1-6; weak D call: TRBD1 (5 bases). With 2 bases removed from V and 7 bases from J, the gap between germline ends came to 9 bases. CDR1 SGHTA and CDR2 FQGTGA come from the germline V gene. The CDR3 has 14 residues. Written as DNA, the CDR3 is TGTGCCAGCAGCTTAGGGGGGGTCAATTCACCCCTCCACTTT. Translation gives CASSLGGVNSPLHF.

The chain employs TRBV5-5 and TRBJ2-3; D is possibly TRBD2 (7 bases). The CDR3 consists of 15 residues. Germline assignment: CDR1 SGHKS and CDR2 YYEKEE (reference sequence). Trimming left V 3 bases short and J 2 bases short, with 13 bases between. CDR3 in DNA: TGTGCCAGCAGCTCAGGGGAGGGAAACACAGATACGCAGTATTTT. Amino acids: CASSSGEGNTDTQYF.

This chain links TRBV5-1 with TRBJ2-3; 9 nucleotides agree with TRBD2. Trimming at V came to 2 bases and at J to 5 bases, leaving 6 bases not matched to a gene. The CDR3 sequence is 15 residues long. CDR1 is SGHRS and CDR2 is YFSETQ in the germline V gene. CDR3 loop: CASSLKREVGDTQYF. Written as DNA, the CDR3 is TGCGCCAGCAGCTTAAAGCGGGAGGTAGGAGATACGCAGTATTTT. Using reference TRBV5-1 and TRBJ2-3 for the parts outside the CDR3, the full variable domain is KAGVTQTPRYLIKTRGQQVTLSCSPISGHRSVSWYQQTPGQGLQFLFEYFSETQRNKGNFPGRFSGRQFSNSRSEMNVSTLELGDSALYLCASSLKREVGDTQYFGPGTRLTVL.

Here the CDR3 reads CASSLTSGITDTQYF. The CDR3 nucleotides read TGCGCCAGCAGCTTGACTAGCGGGATCACAGATACGCAGTATTTT. The gene calls are TRBV5-1 and TRBJ2-3; 10 nucleotides agree with TRBD2. The length of the CDR3 is 15 residues. V dropped 1 base and J dropped 2; count of bases not matched to a gene: 1. CDR1 is SGHRS, CDR2 YFSETQ, per germline. The entire variable domain, with the rest obtained from reference TRBV5-1 and TRBJ2-3, is as follows: KAGVTQTPRYLIKTRGQQVTLSCSPISGHRSVSWYQQTPGQGLQFLFEYFSETQRNKGNFPGRFSGRQFSNSRSEMNVSTLELGDSALYLCASSLTSGITDTQYFGPGTRLTVL.

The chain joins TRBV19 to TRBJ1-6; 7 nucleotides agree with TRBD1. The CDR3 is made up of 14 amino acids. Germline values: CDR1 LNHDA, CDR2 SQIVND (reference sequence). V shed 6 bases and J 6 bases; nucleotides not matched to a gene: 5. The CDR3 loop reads CASRYGTANSPLHF. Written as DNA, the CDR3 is TGTGCCAGTAGATATGGGACAGCTAATTCACCCCTCCACTTT.

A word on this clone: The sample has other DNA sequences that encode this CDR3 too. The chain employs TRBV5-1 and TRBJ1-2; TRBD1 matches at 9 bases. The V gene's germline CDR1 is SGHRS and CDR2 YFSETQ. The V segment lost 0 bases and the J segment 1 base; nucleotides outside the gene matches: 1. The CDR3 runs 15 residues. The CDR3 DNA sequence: TGCGCCAGCAGCTTGGGGGGACAGGGTAACTATGGCTACACCTTC. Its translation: CASSLGGQGNYGYTF.

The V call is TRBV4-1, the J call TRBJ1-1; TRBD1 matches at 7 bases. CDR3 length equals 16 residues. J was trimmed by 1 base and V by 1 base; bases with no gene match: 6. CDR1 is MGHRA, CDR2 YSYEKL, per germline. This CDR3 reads CASSQGGTATNTEAFF. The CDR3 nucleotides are TGCGCCAGCAGCCAAGGAGGGACAGCGACGAACACTGAAGCTTTCTTT.

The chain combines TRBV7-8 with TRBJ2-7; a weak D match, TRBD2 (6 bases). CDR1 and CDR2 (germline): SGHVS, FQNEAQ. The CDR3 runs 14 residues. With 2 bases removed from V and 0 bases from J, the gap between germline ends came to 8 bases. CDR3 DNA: TGTGCCAGCAGCTTACTGACTAGCTCCTACGAGCAGTACTTC. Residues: CASSLLTSSYEQYF.

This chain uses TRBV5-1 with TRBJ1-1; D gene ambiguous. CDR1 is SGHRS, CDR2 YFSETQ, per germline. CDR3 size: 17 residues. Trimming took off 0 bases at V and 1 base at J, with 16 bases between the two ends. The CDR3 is CASSLGGGGLRNTEAFF. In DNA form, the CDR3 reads TGCGCCAGCAGCTTGGGTGGCGGTGGGTTGCGGAACACTGAAGCTTTCTTT.

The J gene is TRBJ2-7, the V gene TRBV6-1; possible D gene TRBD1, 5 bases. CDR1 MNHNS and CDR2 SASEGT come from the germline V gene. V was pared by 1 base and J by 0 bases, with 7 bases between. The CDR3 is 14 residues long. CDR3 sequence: CASSEDRSSYEQYF. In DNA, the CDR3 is TGTGCCAGCAGTGAAGACAGGAGCTCCTACGAGCAGTACTTC.

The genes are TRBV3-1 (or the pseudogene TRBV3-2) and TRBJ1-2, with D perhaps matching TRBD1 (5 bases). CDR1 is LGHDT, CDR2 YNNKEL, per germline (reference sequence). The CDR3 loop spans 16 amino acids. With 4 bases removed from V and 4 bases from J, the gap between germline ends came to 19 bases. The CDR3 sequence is CASSPPPGRVGYGYTF. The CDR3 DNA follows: TGTGCCAGCAGCCCCCCCCCTGGCAGGGTAGGCTATGGCTACACCTTC.